The 12 T cell receptor beta chains below were found in one sample sequenced in a study of T-cell memory formation after mild COVID-19. Each CDR3 protein gets one entry after TCRdb re-called the 5' RACE reads with MiXCR. Of more than 150,000 distinct CDR3 sequences detected, around 18% appear once; the ten largest clones hold 3.5% to 5%. Sequenced input: PBMCs or a T cell subset sorted from them (not recorded which). The receptors here all came from a man between 18 and 35 years old who had mild COVID-19 (a few samples of this study predate the infection). Cell type and time point are not known.

In this sample, this clonotype turned up a few times. This chain connects TRBV7-2 to TRBJ1-1, with D hard to call. Trimming pared 3 bases from V and 8 bases from J, leaving 19 bases between. The germline V gene has CDR1 SGHTA and CDR2 FQGNSA. The CDR3 sequence is 15 residues long. CDR3 region: CASSFTGSTPWEAFF. The CDR3 nucleotides read TGTGCCAGCAGCTTTACCGGGAGTACCCCTTGGGAAGCTTTCTTT.

The chain has TRBV5-1 and TRBJ2-1; D possibly uses TRBD1 or TRBD2 (5 bases each). Trimming removed 4 bases at V and 8 bases at J, with 19 bases between. The CDR3 is 15 amino acids. Germline values: CDR1 SGHRS, CDR2 YFSETQ. The DNA of the CDR3 is TGCGCCAGCAGCACGGGACGAGAAGGGTTGGATGAGCAGTTCTTC. It codes for CASSTGREGLDEQFF.

The sample holds a few counts of this clonotype. The chain uses TRBV20-1 and TRBJ2-5, with 7 nucleotides matching TRBD2. The V and J ends lost 5 bases and 5 bases, in that order; junction bases with no gene match: 11. CDR1 and CDR2 (germline): DFQATT, SNEGSKA (reference sequence). There are 14 residues in the CDR3. CDR3 residues: CSASPLLGRETQYF. CDR3 nucleotide sequence: TGCAGTGCTTCCCCACTACTCGGGAGGGAGACCCAGTACTTC.

V is TRBV9 and J is TRBJ2-3; 11 bases are shared with TRBD2. Germline V lookup: CDR1 SGDLS, CDR2 YYNGEE. V lost 4 bases and J lost 7; bases outside the gene matches: 8. This CDR3 contains 15 residues. The CDR3 DNA reads as TGTGCCAGCAGCTCAACCGGGACTAGCGGCTATACGCAGTATTTT. Translation gives CASSSTGTSGYTQYF.

The chain links TRBV11-3 to TRBJ2-1; D remains ambiguous. The CDR3 loop spans 15 amino acids. Trimming shortened V by 1 base and J by 0 bases, and 7 bases separated the two germline ends. The germline CDR1 and CDR2 sequences are SGHNT and YENEEA. The CDR3, as DNA: TGTGCCAGCAGCTTAGGACACCGCTCCTACAATGAGCAGTTCTTC. Translating it yields CASSLGHRSYNEQFF.

This clonotype was seen more than once but under ten times. The chain combines TRBV7-2 with TRBJ2-3; a possible D gene is TRBD2 (6 bases). Trimming took off 2 bases at V and 6 bases at J, with 9 bases between the two ends. The CDR3 has 13 amino acids. The germline V gene encodes CDR1 SGHTA and CDR2 FQGNSA. The CDR3 protein is CASSLRGGDTQYF. DNA of the CDR3: TGTGCCAGCAGCTTACGTGGGGGGGATACGCAGTATTTT. Using reference TRBV7-2 and TRBJ2-3 for the parts outside the CDR3, the full variable domain is GAGVSQSPSNKVTEKGKDVELRCDPISGHTALYWYRQSLGQGLEFLIYFQGNSAPDKSGLPSDRFSAERTGGSVSTLTIQRTQQEDSAVYLCASSLRGGDTQYFGPGTRLTVL.

The chain is built from TRBV24-1 and TRBJ1-5; D uncertain. The V gene lost 4 bases and the J gene lost 6 bases, with 9 bases spanning the gap. The CDR3 is 13 amino acids. Germline CDR1 and CDR2: KGHDR and SFDVKD. CDR3: CATSEGWSQPQHF. The CDR3 bases are TGTGCCACCAGTGAAGGCTGGAGTCAGCCCCAGCATTTT.

Ten or more counts support this clonotype. The chain couples TRBV5-1 to TRBJ2-3; 10 nucleotides match TRBD2. This CDR3 contains 18 residues. Germline V gives CDR1 SGHRS, CDR2 YFSETQ. The V gene end was trimmed by 4 bases and the J gene end by 6 bases; junction bases not matched to a gene: 17. Here the CDR3 DNA reads TGCGCCAGCAGCCCAGCGGGGGGGCCGGGAGACTCACGGGATACGCAGTATTTT. Its translation is CASSPAGGPGDSRDTQYF.

The chain couples TRBV18 to TRBJ1-2, with TRBD1 matching 8 bases. V was pared by 6 bases and J by 5 bases, with 14 bases of the junction left unmatched. The CDR3 runs to 16 residues. Germline CDR1 and CDR2: KGHSH and LQKENI. The CDR3, as DNA: TGTGCCAGCTCGCAAGAAACGACAGGGGAGGTATATGGCTACACCTTC. Protein product: CASSQETTGEVYGYTF.

This chain links TRBV6-5 with TRBJ1-1; no definite D call. V shed 2 bases and J shed 3 bases, with 7 bases lying between them. The CDR3 has 13 amino acids. Germline CDR1 reads MNHEY; CDR2 reads SVGAGI. In nucleotides, the CDR3 is TGTGCCAGCAGTTACGCCAGACACACTGAAGCTTTCTTT. Its translation: CASSYARHTEAFF.

V and J are TRBV6-6 and TRBJ1-3; 9 bases line up with TRBD1. The germline CDR1 and CDR2 sequences are MNHNY and SVGAGI (reference sequence). The CDR3 is 17 amino acids. V shed 5 bases, J shed 0 bases, and the junction held 8 bases outside the gene matches. CDR3 region: CASSPGTGKGSGNTIYF. CDR3 bases: TGTGCCAGCAGTCCCGGGACAGGGAAGGGCTCTGGAAACACCATATATTTT.

The V gene is TRBV28, the J gene TRBJ2-7, with D tentatively TRBD1 (5 bases). The germline gives CDR1 MDHEN, CDR2 SYDVKM. The V end was cut by 8 bases, the J end by 4 bases, with 9 bases between. This CDR3 region has 11 residues. The CDR3 bases are TGTGCCAGCGGAGACAGTTACGAGCAGTACGTC. Amino acid sequence: CASGDSYEQYV.